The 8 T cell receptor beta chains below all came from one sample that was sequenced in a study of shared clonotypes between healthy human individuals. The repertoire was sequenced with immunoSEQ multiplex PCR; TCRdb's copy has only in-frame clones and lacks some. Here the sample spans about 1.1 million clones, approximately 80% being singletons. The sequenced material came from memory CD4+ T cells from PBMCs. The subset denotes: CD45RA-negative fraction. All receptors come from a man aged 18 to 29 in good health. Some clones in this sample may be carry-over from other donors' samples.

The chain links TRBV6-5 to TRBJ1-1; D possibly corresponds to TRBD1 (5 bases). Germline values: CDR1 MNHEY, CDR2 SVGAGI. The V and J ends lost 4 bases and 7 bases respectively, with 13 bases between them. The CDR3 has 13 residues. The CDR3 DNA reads TGTGCCAGCAGTTTTAACCCCGGGGGTGAAGCTTTCTTT. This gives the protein CASSFNPGGEAFF.

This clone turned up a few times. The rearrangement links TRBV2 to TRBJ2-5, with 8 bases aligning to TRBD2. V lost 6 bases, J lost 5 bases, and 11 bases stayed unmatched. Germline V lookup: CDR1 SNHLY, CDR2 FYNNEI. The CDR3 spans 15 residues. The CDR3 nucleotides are TGTGCCAGCAGCCTGGAGCGGGGGTACCGGGAGACCCAGTACTTC. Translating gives CASSLERGYRETQYF.

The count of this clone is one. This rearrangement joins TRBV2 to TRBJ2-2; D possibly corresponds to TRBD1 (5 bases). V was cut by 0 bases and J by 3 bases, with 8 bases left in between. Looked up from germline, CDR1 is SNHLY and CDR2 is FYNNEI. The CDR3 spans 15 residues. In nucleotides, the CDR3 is TGTGCCAGCAGTGAAGCGCGACAGTACACCGGGGAGCTGTTTTTT. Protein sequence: CASSEARQYTGELFF.

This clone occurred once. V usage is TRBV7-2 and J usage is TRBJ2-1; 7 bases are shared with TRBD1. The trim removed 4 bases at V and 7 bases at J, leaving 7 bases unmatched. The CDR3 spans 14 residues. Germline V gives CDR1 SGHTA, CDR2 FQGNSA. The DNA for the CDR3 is TGTGCCAGCAGCTCTCAGACAGGGCGGAATGAGCAGTTCTTC. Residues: CASSSQTGRNEQFF.

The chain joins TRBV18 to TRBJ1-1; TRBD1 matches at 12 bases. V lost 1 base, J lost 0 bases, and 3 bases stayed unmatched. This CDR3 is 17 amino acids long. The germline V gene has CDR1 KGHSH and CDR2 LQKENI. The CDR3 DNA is TGTGCCAGCTCACCACTAGGGACAGGGGGCATGAACACTGAAGCTTTCTTT. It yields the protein CASSPLGTGGMNTEAFF.

CDR3 DNA: TGCGCCAGCAGGGGACAGGGTCGGGAGACCCAGTACTTC. Translation: CASRGQGRETQYF. The genes are TRBV4-1 and TRBJ2-5; 9 bases fit TRBD1. The CDR3 extends over 13 amino acids. J gave up 5 bases and V 6 bases, and 4 bases lay outside the gene matches. Germline loops: CDR1 MGHRA, CDR2 YSYEKL.

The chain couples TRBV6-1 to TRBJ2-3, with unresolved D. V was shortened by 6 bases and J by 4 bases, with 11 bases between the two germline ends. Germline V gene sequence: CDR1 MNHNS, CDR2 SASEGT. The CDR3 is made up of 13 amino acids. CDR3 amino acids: CASRHLGADTQYF. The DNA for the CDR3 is TGTGCCAGCAGACACCTGGGCGCAGATACGCAGTATTTT.

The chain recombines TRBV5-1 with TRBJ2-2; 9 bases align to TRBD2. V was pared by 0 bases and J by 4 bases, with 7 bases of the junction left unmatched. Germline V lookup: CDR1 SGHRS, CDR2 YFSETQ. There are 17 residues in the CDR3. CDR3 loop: CASSLAAGGPGTGELFF. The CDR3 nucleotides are TGCGCCAGCAGCTTGGCCGCGGGAGGGCCGGGCACCGGGGAGCTGTTTTTT.